This section outlines one TCR beta chain sequence together with its context. The antigen remains unidentified. The sample belongs to a study of T cell repertoires in cytomegalovirus infection. Looking at the study overall: Indicated by public TCR beta signatures were CMV infection and matching HLA type. Study-level results: Adding up the frequency of public TCR beta families identified people who carried CMV plus the relevant HLA.

TCRdb ran MiXCR on the reads and lists one entry per CDR3 protein. The table has roughly 250,000 distinct CDR3 sequences, 9% to 15% seen once. Germline V gene data show CDR1 as MDHEN and CDR2 as SYDVKM. With 11 bases clipped from V and 5 bases from J, the junction kept 16 bases outside the gene matches. There are 16 residues in the CDR3. The sequence came from a human donor in good health (CMV status not recorded). Some clones in this sample may be carry-over from other donors' samples. The J gene is TRBJ2-7, the V gene TRBV28; 12 positions match TRBD2. The sample was PBMCs. CDR3 coding DNA: TGTGCCTGCCCTCACGGGCTAGCGGGAGGGTGCCACGAGCAGTACTTC. This codes for CACPHGLAGGCHEQYF.